This TCR beta chain is from a study of blood T cell repertoires in COVID-19. Study information: There were acute and convalescent COVID-19 samples, and they came from the United States, Italy and Spain.

Assay: immunoSEQ multiplex PCR; the TCRdb copy retains only in-frame clones and omits some. The repertoire includes about 210,000 clones, 65% to 90% of them detected once, and about 8.9% sits in the top ten. Input material: PBMCs or T cells enriched from blood (not recorded which). This sequence was found in a woman aged 50 to 60 with acute COVID-19.

CDR3 sequence reads: CASNRPGTGAAEQYF. The CDR3 bases are TGTGCCAGCAATCGACCCGGGACAGGGGCTGCCGAGCAGTACTTC. The V and J genes are TRBV28 and TRBJ2-7; TRBD1 matches at 10 bases. V was clipped by 7 bases and J by 6 bases; unmatched bases: 12. From germline, CDR1 is MDHEN and CDR2 SYDVKM. The CDR3 runs 15 residues.